This TCR beta chain is from a study of T cell changes during pregnancy in multiple sclerosis. TCRdb keeps only in-frame clones here, not all; method: immunoSEQ multiplex PCR. The sample lists around 35,000 clones; approximately 91% were seen once. Germline CDR1 is SEHNR and CDR2 is FQNEAQ (reference sequence). The CDR3 has 17 residues. The V end was cut by 2 bases, the J end by 1 base, with 14 bases between. This chain links TRBV7-9 with TRBJ2-2, with D hard to call. Here the sequenced sample was CD4+ T cells from peripheral blood mononuclear cells, taken in the second trimester of pregnancy. The clonotype originates from a female donor with multiple sclerosis, enrolled in a pregnancy study. The CDR3 reads CASSLPPRGRNTGELFF. The CDR3 nucleotides are TGTGCCAGCAGCTTACCCCCAAGAGGCCGGAACACCGGGGAGCTGTTTTTT.